The clone carrying this T cell receptor beta chain was detected once. What it recognizes is unknown. 13 Jbeta primers and 60 Vbeta primers were used for the PCR. TCRdb's table, derived via immunoSEQ multiplex PCR, lists solely in-frame clones and lacks some. There are roughly 140,000 clones in the sample; 75% to 80% occur only once, and almost 4% lies in the top ten. The sample comes from a study of cytomegalovirus exposure and HLA in healthy donors. The CDR3 totals 15 residues. Germline V gives CDR1 SGHRS, CDR2 YFSETQ. The V segment lost 4 bases and the J segment 4 bases; nucleotides outside the gene matches: 8. Study-wide results and caveats: Trimming of TCR beta V- and J-genes showed a link, identified in a later analysis, to a missense DCLRE1C variant.

This receptor was obtained from a young man in good health and CMV-seronegative. The sequencing sample was made of PBMCs. The genes are TRBV5-1 and TRBJ2-5; 9 nucleotides align to TRBD2. The CDR3 region has the DNA TGCGCCAGCAGCCCGGGACTAGCTCTAGGAGAGACCCAGTACTTC. It is translated as CASSPGLALGETQYF.